The clone carrying this TCR beta chain was counted a single time. TCRdb keeps only in-frame clones here, not all; method: immunoSEQ multiplex PCR. Of about 130,000 clones in the sample, approximately 80% were seen once. The CDR3 sequence is 13 residues long. Trimming took 4 bases from V and 0 from J, leaving 7 bases between them. Germline values: CDR1 SGHVS, CDR2 FQNEAQ. This sample stems from a study of cytomegalovirus exposure and HLA in healthy donors. The sequence was obtained from a man aged 25 to 40 in good health and CMV-seropositive. Sequenced input: PBMCs. V is TRBV7-8 and J is TRBJ2-7; the D is unclear. CDR3 in DNA: TGTGCCAGCAGCTACACGTTCTCCTACGAGCAGTACTTC. It encodes CASSYTFSYEQYF.